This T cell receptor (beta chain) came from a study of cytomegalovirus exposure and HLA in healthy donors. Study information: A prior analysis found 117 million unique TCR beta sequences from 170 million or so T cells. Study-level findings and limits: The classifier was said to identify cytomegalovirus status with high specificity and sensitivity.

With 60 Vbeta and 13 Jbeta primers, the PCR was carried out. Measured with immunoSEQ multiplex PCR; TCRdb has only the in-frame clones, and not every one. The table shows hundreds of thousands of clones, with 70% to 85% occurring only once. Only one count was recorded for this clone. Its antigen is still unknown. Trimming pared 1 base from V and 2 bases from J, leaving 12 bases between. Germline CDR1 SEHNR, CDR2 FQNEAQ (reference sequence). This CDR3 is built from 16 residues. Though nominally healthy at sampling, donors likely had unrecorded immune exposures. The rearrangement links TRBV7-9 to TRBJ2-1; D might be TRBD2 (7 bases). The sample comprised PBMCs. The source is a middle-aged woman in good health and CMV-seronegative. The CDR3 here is CASSLVGGAPYNEQFF. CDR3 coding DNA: TGTGCCAGCAGCTTAGTAGGGGGGGCCCCCTACAATGAGCAGTTCTTC.